The rows below give T cell receptor beta chains drawn from one sample of a study of early T cells in non-severe SARS-CoV-2 infection. One entry per CDR3 protein, called by TCRdb with MiXCR from the 5' RACE reads. The sample contains around 30,000 distinct CDR3 sequences, around 5.6% of which appear only once. The sequenced sample consisted of whole blood. Receptor source: an adult who was a healthcare worker with PCR-confirmed SARS-CoV-2 infection or an uninfected control (not recorded which). Each CDR3 is given with its conserved first and last residue. A D gene is named only where the DNA matches it firmly. Size values are once, few and many counts, or a class for expanded clones, and some rows have none.

>TRBD1|TRBV6-5|many|TRBJ1-4
CASSSEGATNEKLFF
TGTGCCAGCAGTTCAGAGGGGGCTACTAATGAAAAACTGTTTTTT
>NA|TRBV5-5|few|TRBJ2-7
CASSLSSSRGFEQYF
TGTGCCAGCAGCTTGAGTTCTAGCAGGGGATTCGAGCAGTACTTC
>TRBD1|TRBV20-1|many|TRBJ1-4
CSARVGTAGEEKLFF
TGCAGTGCTAGAGTCGGGACAGCCGGAGAAGAAAAACTGTTTTTT
>NA|TRBV7-8|few|TRBJ2-1
CASSRRWDEQFF
TGTGCCAGCAGCCGGAGATGGGATGAGCAGTTCTTC
>NA|TRBV20-1|NA|TRBJ1-1
CSARPRLRTANTEAFF
TGCAGTGCTAGACCCAGGCTTCGGACAGCGAACACTGAAGCTTTCTTT
>TRBD1|TRBV27|NA|TRBJ1-1
CASSLSRGLTEAFF
TGTGCCAGCAGTTTATCCAGGGGGCTCACTGAAGCTTTCTTT
>NA|TRBV14|many|TRBJ2-6
CASTKDGLSGANVLTF
TGTGCCAGCACGAAGGACGGACTCTCTGGGGCCAACGTCCTGACTTTC
>TRBD1|TRBV6-5|NA|TRBJ1-1
CASSYPPLQGSNTEAFF
TGTGCCAGCAGTTACCCTCCTTTACAGGGGTCAAACACTGAAGCTTTCTTT
>NA|TRBV7-6|few|TRBJ1-3
CASSRGSSSGNTIYF
TGTGCCAGCAGCCGGGGCAGCTCCTCTGGAAACACCATATATTTT
>NA|TRBV11-2|NA|TRBJ2-5
CASSLSRAWETQYF
TGTGCCAGCAGCTTAAGTAGGGCCTGGGAGACCCAGTACTTC
>NA|TRBV27|many|TRBJ2-7
CASSFWTDKDYEQYF
TGTGCCAGCAGTTTTTGGACAGATAAGGATTACGAGCAGTACTTC
>TRBD1|TRBV9|many|TRBJ1-1
CASSAKQGVGTEAFF
TGTGCCAGCAGCGCCAAACAGGGGGTAGGCACTGAAGCTTTCTTT
>TRBD1|TRBV12-3/TRBV12-4|NA|TRBJ1-1
CASTVSLTGDTEAFF
TGTGCCAGCACCGTTTCCCTTACAGGGGACACTGAAGCTTTCTTT
>NA|TRBV20-1|many|TRBJ2-1
CSASNWDEQFF
TGCAGTGCTAGCAACTGGGATGAGCAGTTCTTC
>NA|TRBV12-3/TRBV12-4|many|TRBJ1-5
CASSLVGDRNQHQHF
TGTGCCAGCAGTTTAGTAGGTGACAGGAATCAGCACCAGCATTTT
>NA|TRBV12-3/TRBV12-4|NA|TRBJ1-6
CASSPGAQSPLHF
TGTGCCAGCAGTCCGGGAGCCCAATCACCCCTCCACTTT
>TRBD1|TRBV20-1|many|TRBJ1-6
CSARQGARNNSPLHF
TGCAGTGCTAGACAGGGGGCGAGAAATAATTCACCCCTCCACTTT
>NA|TRBV10-3|NA|TRBJ2-3
CATKTPRYSTDTQYF
TGTGCCACCAAAACCCCCAGGTATAGCACAGATACGCAGTATTTT
>TRBD1|TRBV5-5|NA|TRBJ1-1
CASSPPGQQNTEVFF
TGTGCCAGCAGCCCCCCGGGACAGCAGAACACTGAAGTTTTCTTT
>TRBD2|TRBV7-2|many|TRBJ2-3
CASSEAGVKADTQYF
TGTGCCAGCAGCGAAGCGGGGGTTAAAGCAGATACGCAGTATTTT
>TRBD1|TRBV12-3/TRBV12-4|many|TRBJ2-1
CASRPTGGIVNEQFF
TGTGCCAGCAGGCCGACAGGGGGAATTGTGAATGAGCAGTTCTTC
>NA|TRBV7-2|many|TRBJ1-1
CASSLGRNEAFF
TGTGCCAGCAGTCTCGGACGGAATGAAGCTTTCTTT
>NA|TRBV25-1|many|TRBJ2-7
CASSWGYEQYF
TGTGCCAGCAGCTGGGGGTACGAGCAGTACTTC
>TRBD1|TRBV11-2|few|TRBJ2-3
CASSPGQGPFTDTQYF
TGTGCCAGCAGCCCGGGACAGGGGCCCTTCACAGATACGCAGTATTTT